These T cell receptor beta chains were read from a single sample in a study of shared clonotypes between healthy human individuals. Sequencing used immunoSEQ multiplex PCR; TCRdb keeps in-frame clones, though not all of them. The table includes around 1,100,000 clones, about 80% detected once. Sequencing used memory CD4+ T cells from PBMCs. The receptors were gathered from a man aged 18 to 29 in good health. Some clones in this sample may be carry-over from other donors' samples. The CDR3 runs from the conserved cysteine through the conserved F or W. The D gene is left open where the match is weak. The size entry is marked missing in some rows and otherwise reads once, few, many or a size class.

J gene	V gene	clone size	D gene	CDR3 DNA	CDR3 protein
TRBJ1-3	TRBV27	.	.	TGTGCCAGTAATGGGACCGGTCTCTCTGGAAACACCATATATTTT	CASNGTGLSGNTIYF
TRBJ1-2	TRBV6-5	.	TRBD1	TGTGCCAGCAGGGCCCAGGGGGGTTATGGCTACACCTTC	CASRAQGGYGYTF
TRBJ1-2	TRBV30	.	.	TGTGCCTGGAGCAAGGGGAACTATGGCTACACCTTC	CAWSKGNYGYTF
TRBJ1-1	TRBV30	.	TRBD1	TGTGCCTGGAGCCAGGGGGGGACCGAAGCTTTCTTT	CAWSQGGTEAFF
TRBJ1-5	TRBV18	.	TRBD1	TGTGCCAGCTCCTCGAACCAGGGGGTTTGGCCCCAGCATTTT	CASSSNQGVWPQHF
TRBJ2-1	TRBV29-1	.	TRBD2	TGCAGCACCGGTCTACCGGGACTAGAAGGCAATGAGCAGTTCTTC	CSTGLPGLEGNEQFF
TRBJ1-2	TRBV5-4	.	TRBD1	TGTGCCAGCAGCTTGACAGGGGGGCAATACTATGGCTACACCTTC	CASSLTGGQYYGYTF
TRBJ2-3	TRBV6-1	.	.	TGTGCCAGCAGTGAAAGGGGGACAGATACGCAGTATTTT	CASSERGTDTQYF
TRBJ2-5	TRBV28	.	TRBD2	TGTGCCAGCAGTTTTTTGGCGGGAGTGAGGCAGGAGACCCAGTACTTC	CASSFLAGVRQETQYF
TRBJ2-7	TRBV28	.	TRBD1	TGTGCCAGCAGTTTACTTGGACAGGGAAGTGAGTACTTC	CASSLLGQGSEYF
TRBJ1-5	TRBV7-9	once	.	TGTGCCAGCAGCGGCCCACTAGGGGCAAGCAATCAGCCCCAGCATTTT	CASSGPLGASNQPQHF
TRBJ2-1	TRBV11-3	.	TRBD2	TGTGCCAGCAGCCCGGGACTAGCGGGATCCAATGAGCAGTTCTTC	CASSPGLAGSNEQFF
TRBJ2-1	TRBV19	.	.	TGTGCCAGTAGTGGGCTTACTGAGCAGTTCTTC	CASSGLTEQFF
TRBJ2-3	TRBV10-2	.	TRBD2	TGCGCCAGCAGTGAATCTACTAGCGGGAGGACAGATACGCAGTATTTT	CASSESTSGRTDTQYF
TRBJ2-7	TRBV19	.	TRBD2	TGTGCCAGTAGTAAGAGGACTAGCGGGAGGGTAAACGAGCAGTACTTC	CASSKRTSGRVNEQYF
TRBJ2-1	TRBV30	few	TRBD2	TGTGCCTGGAGTGTTAGTCTGAGGCTAGCGGGGCCCACCTACAATGAGCAGTTCTTC	CAWSVSLRLAGPTYNEQFF
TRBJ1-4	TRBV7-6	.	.	TGTGCCAGCAGCCAGACCGGGACCCTTAATGAAAAACTGTTTTTT	CASSQTGTLNEKLFF
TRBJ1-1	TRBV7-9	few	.	TGTGCCAGCAGCCGGGGGGAGGCTGAAGCTTTCTTT	CASSRGEAEAFF
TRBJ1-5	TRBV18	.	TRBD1	TGTGCCAGCTCCCGACAGGGGTTGGTCAATCAGCCCCAGCATTTT	CASSRQGLVNQPQHF
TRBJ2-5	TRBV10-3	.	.	TGTGCCATCAGCAGTAGCGGCGAAGAGACCCAGTACTTC	CAISSSGEETQYF
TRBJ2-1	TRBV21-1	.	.	TGTGCCAGCAGCACCCCGCGGGAGTCCCATGAGCAGTTCTTC	CASSTPRESHEQFF
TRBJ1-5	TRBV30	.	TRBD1	TGTGCCTGGAGTCCGACAGGGGGCCAGCAGCCCCAGCATTTT	CAWSPTGGQQPQHF
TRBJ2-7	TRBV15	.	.	TGTGCCACCAGCAGGGGTGCGGACAGCAACTACGAGCAGTACTTC	CATSRGADSNYEQYF
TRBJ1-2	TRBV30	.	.	TGTGCCTGGAACCAGGCTAGGGGGACCCATGGCTACACCTTC	CAWNQARGTHGYTF
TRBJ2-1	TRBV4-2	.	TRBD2	TGTGCCAGCGGAGCGGGAGGGATGTCCTACAATGAGCAGTTCTTC	CASGAGGMSYNEQFF
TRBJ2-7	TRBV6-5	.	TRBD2	TGTGCCAGCAGAACCGGGGTTGCGGGAGTTTACGAGCAGTACTTC	CASRTGVAGVYEQYF
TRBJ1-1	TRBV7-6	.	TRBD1	TGTGCCAGCACCTTATTCACAGGGGGCCAATTGAACACTGAAGCTTTCTTT	CASTLFTGGQLNTEAFF
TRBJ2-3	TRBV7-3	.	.	TGTGCCAGCAGCTTAGCGGCTGGCGCAGATACGCAGTATTTT	CASSLAAGADTQYF
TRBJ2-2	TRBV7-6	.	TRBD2	TGTGCCAGCAGCCCCGGGCTAGCGGGAGGGGACACCGGGGAGCTGTTTTTT	CASSPGLAGGDTGELFF
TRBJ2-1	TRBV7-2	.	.	TGTGCCAGCACCATATCCGGGACCTACTACAATGAGCAGTTCTTC	CASTISGTYYNEQFF
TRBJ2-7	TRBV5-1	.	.	TGCGCCAGCAGCCGGGACGGATCCTACGAGCAGTACTTC	CASSRDGSYEQYF
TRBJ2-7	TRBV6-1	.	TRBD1	TGTGCCAGCAGCCAGGACAGGGGTTCCGCCTACGAGCAGTACTTC	CASSQDRGSAYEQYF
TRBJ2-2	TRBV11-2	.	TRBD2	TGTGCCAGCAGCTTGCAGGGACTAGGTACCGGGGAGCTGTTTTTT	CASSLQGLGTGELFF
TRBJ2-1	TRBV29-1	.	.	TGCAGCGTTCTTCCCTTCCGCTCCTACAATGAGCAGTTCTTC	CSVLPFRSYNEQFF
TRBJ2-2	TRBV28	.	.	TGTGCCAGCAGCCGGACCGGCGGGGAGCTGTTTTTT	CASSRTGGELFF
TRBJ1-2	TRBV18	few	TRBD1	TGTGCCAGCTCCCCTTCGGGACAGGGGAATTCCTATGGCTACACCTTC	CASSPSGQGNSYGYTF
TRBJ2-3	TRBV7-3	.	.	TGTGCCAGCAGCCAAGGGGCCGGGAGAGACACAGATACGCAGTATTTT	CASSQGAGRDTDTQYF
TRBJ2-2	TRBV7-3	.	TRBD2	TGTGCCAGCAGCTTACTTCCTAGCGGCAACACCGGGGAGCTGTTTTTT	CASSLLPSGNTGELFF
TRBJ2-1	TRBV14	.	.	TGTGCCAGCAGCCAAGGGGTCGGGAGTTCCTACAATGAGCAGTTCTTC	CASSQGVGSSYNEQFF
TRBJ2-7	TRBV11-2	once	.	TGTGCCAGCAGCCCGGCGGCGGGGCAGACCTCCTACGAGCAGTACTTC	CASSPAAGQTSYEQYF
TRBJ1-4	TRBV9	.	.	TGTGCCAGCAGCGCGAGCAGTGGACTTAATGAAAAACTGTTTTTT	CASSASSGLNEKLFF
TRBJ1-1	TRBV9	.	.	TGTGCCAGCAGCGTAGGTGCGACAACGAACACTGAAGCTTTCTTT	CASSVGATTNTEAFF
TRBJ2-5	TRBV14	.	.	TGTGCCAGCAGCCAAGAAAGGGGCCTAATTCAAGAGACCCAGTACTTC	CASSQERGLIQETQYF
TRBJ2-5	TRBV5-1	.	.	TGCGCCAGCAGCTCCGGACACCCAAGAGAGACCCAGTACTTC	CASSSGHPRETQYF
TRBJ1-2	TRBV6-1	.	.	TGTGCCACTTTAAGGCGATCCCAGGGGATAGGTGGCTACACCTTC	CATLRRSQGIGGYTF
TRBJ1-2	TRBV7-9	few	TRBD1	TGTGCCAGCAGCTTATACCGGGACAGGGGGAACTATGGCTACACCTTC	CASSLYRDRGNYGYTF
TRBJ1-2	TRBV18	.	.	TGTGCCAGCTCACCAGGACTCTATGGCTACACCTTC	CASSPGLYGYTF
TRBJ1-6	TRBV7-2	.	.	TGTGCCAGCAGCTTAGGGCGGGGCCGGGGATCACCCCTCCACTTT	CASSLGRGRGSPLHF
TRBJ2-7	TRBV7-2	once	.	TGTGCCAGCAGCTTTAGTCGGGGCTCCTACGAGCAGTACTTC	CASSFSRGSYEQYF
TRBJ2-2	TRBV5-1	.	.	TGCGCCAGCAGCTTGGGACCCCGGGGAGGAGACACCGGGGAGCTGTTTTTT	CASSLGPRGGDTGELFF
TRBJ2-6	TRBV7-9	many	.	TGTGCCAGCAGCCAGACCCTTGGCGCTGGGGCCAACGTCCTGACTTTC	CASSQTLGAGANVLTF
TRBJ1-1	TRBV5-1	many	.	TGCGCCAGCAGCCCGGCTAGGTTGGGGAACACTGAAGCTTTCTTT	CASSPARLGNTEAFF
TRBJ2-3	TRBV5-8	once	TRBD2	TGTGCCAGCAGTCCCACCTGGACTAGCGCTGGCACAGATACGCAGTATTTT	CASSPTWTSAGTDTQYF
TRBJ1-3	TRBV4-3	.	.	TGCGCCAGCAGCCGCTATTTTCGGGGCTCTGGAAACACCATATATTTT	CASSRYFRGSGNTIYF
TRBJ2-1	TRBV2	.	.	TGTGCCAGCAGCGTGGAAGGGGTCGGTGAGCAGTTCTTC	CASSVEGVGEQFF
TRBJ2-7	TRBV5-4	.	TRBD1	TGTGCCAGCAGCTTGGCCGGGACAGGGTACTACGAGCAGTACTTC	CASSLAGTGYYEQYF
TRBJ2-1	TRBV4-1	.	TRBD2	TGCGCCAGCAGCCAAGACCCGACTAGCGTCTCCTACAATGAGCAGTTCTTC	CASSQDPTSVSYNEQFF